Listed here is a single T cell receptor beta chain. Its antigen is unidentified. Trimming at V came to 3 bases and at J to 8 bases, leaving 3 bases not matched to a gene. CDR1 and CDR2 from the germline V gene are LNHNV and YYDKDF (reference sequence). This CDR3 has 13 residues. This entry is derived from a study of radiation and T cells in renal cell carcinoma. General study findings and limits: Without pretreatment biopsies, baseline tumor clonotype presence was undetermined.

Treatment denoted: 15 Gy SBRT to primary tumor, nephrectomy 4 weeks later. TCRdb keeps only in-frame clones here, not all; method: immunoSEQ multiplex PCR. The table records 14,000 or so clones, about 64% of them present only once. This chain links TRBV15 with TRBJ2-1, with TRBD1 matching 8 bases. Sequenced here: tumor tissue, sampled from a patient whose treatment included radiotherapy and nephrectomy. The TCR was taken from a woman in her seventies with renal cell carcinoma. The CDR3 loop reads CATSSDRGYEQFF. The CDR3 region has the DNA TGTGCCACCAGCAGCGACAGGGGCTATGAGCAGTTCTTC.